This TCR beta chain was obtained from a study of CDR3 diversity in severe acne. TCRdb reanalysed the PCR reads using MiXCR and keeps one entry per CDR3 protein. The sample records roughly 100,000 distinct CDR3 sequences, roughly half being singletons. V lost 0 bases and J lost 2, with 13 bases in between. Germline V gene data show CDR1 as LGHNA and CDR2 as YNFKEQ. The CDR3 is made up of 16 amino acids. Sequencing was done on a sample of blood. The chain joins TRBV4-2 to TRBJ2-5, with D possibly being TRBD2 (6 bases). This TCR was sampled from a male donor with acne. The DNA of the CDR3 is TGTGCCAGCAGCCAAGATCCCGGGACTGTACAAGAGACCCAGTACTTC. Amino acid sequence: CASSQDPGTVQETQYF.